Each of the 23 T cell receptor beta chains below was sequenced from the same sample in a study of shared clonotypes between healthy human individuals. Sequencing was performed with immunoSEQ multiplex PCR; in TCRdb, only in-frame clones are kept and a portion is missing. The table shows approximately 1,000,000 clones, with about 80% occurring only once. Source material: memory CD4+ T cells from PBMCs. Subset reported: CD45RA-negative fraction. These receptors were taken from a man in his late teens or twenties in good health. Some clones in this sample may be carry-over from other donors' samples.

The gene calls are TRBV30 and TRBJ2-5; tentatively, D is TRBD2 (7 bases). Germline CDR1 GTSNPN, CDR2 SVGIG (reference sequence). This CDR3 contains 14 residues. V was pared by 4 bases and J by 6 bases, with 18 bases between. The CDR3 DNA follows: TGTGCCTGGACCCTCGCGGGGGCCCCGAAGACCCAGTACTTC. This gives the protein CAWTLAGAPKTQYF.

The rearrangement uses TRBV9 and TRBJ1-2; 7 nucleotides agree with TRBD1. The CDR3 has 14 amino acids. Germline V gene sequence: CDR1 SGDLS, CDR2 YYNGEE. J was trimmed by 7 bases and V by 3 bases; bases with no gene match: 9. The CDR3 region is CASSAQGEWIGYTF. In DNA, the CDR3 is TGTGCCAGCAGCGCTCAGGGGGAGTGGATTGGCTACACCTTC.

The chain combines TRBV9 with TRBJ2-1; tentative D call: TRBD1 (6 bases). Deletions cut 2 bases from V and 4 bases from J, with 13 bases between. This CDR3 comprises 15 residues. CDR1 SGDLS and CDR2 YYNGEE come from the germline V gene. CDR3 nucleotides: TGTGCCAGCAGCGTGGCTTTCGGACAGTACAATGAGCAGTTCTTC. Amino acids: CASSVAFGQYNEQFF.

Comment on this clone: The same CDR3 also results from other DNA sequences found in this sample. This chain joins TRBV10-3 and TRBJ2-1; 10 bases fit TRBD2. The CDR3 runs 17 residues. V gave up 0 bases and J gave up 0 bases; unmatched junction bases: 2. CDR1 and CDR2 from the germline V gene are ENHRY and SYGVKD. CDR3 protein: CAISESRTSGSYNEQFF. CDR3 sequence (DNA): TGTGCCATCAGTGAGTCGAGGACTAGCGGCTCCTACAATGAGCAGTTCTTC.

The J gene is TRBJ2-7, the V gene TRBV6-6; tentatively, D is TRBD2 (5 bases). The CDR3 has 16 residues. Between the trimmed V and J ends, which lost 2 bases and 4 bases, there was a span of 18 bases. Germline values: CDR1 MNHNY, CDR2 SVGAGI (reference sequence). CDR3 region: CASSYGLGAVLYEQYF. The CDR3 coding sequence is TGTGCCAGCAGTTACGGTTTGGGAGCGGTACTGTACGAGCAGTACTTC.

This chain links TRBV5-1 with TRBJ2-7; 10 positions agree with TRBD2. This CDR3 comprises 14 residues. CDR1 is SGHRS, CDR2 YFSETQ, per germline. The V and J ends lost 3 bases and 3 bases, in that order; junction bases with no gene match: 3. The chain's CDR3 is CASSWTSGFYEQYF. CDR3 nucleotides: TGCGCCAGCAGCTGGACTAGCGGATTCTACGAGCAGTACTTC.

V is TRBV27 and J is TRBJ1-4; no firm D call. This CDR3 region has 13 residues. Deletions cut 2 bases from V and 8 bases from J, with 9 bases between. Germline CDR1 MNHEY, CDR2 SMNVEV (reference sequence). CDR3 DNA sequence: TGTGCCAGCAGTTTAGGGATCTGGGAAAAACTGTTTTTT. Protein: CASSLGIWEKLFF. Complete variable domain (other parts from reference TRBV27 and TRBJ1-4): EAQVTQNPRYLITVTGKKLTVTCSQNMNHEYMSWYRQDPGLGLRQIYYSMNVEVTDKGDVPEGYKVSRKEKRNFPLILESPSPNQTSLYFCASSLGIWEKLFFGSGTQLSVL.

This clone was seen a single time. V gene TRBV2 combines with J gene TRBJ2-3, with 9 bases that match TRBD2. Germline CDR1 SNHLY, CDR2 FYNNEI. Losses at the gene ends were 6 bases for V and 0 bases for J; bases not matched to a gene: 10. The CDR3 contains 17 residues. The CDR3 loop reads CASSDETSGGSTDTQYF. Here the CDR3 DNA reads TGTGCCAGCAGCGACGAGACTAGCGGAGGTAGCACAGATACGCAGTATTTT.

V and J are TRBV28 and TRBJ2-1; maybe TRBD1 (5 bases). Germline assignment: CDR1 MDHEN and CDR2 SYDVKM. The CDR3 has 14 amino acids. V shed 7 bases and J shed 0 bases, with 10 bases lying between them. CDR3 in amino acids: CASKDSSSYNEQFF. CDR3 nucleotides: TGTGCCAGCAAAGACAGTAGCTCCTACAATGAGCAGTTCTTC.

The chain employs TRBV7-2 and TRBJ2-5, with TRBD1 as a possible D gene (5 bases). Germline V gives CDR1 SGHTA, CDR2 FQGNSA. This CDR3 contains 16 residues. Trimming shortened V by 5 bases and J by 7 bases, and 23 bases separated the two germline ends. As DNA, the CDR3 is TGTGCCAGCAGCCTCAGGGCCCCGACGAGTCCAGTGACCCAGTACTTC. Protein product: CASSLRAPTSPVTQYF.

The chain joins TRBV5-4 to TRBJ2-2; 7 bases are a match to TRBD2. CDR1 is SGHNT and CDR2 is YYREEE in the germline V gene (reference sequence). The V gene end was trimmed by 1 base and the J gene end by 4 bases; junction bases not matched to a gene: 4. The CDR3 spans 15 residues. CDR3 residues: CASSLTWGGTGELFF. CDR3 coding DNA: TGTGCCAGCAGCTTGACATGGGGGGGCACCGGGGAGCTGTTTTTT.

This clone was seen a few times. This same CDR3 is encoded by further DNA sequences in the sample. J is TRBJ1-5 and V is TRBV7-9; tentatively, D is TRBD1 (5 bases). The V end lost 5 bases, the J end lost 2 bases, and 10 bases lay between the germline ends. This CDR3 has 14 residues. Germline CDR1 reads SEHNR; CDR2 reads FQNEAQ (reference sequence). CDR3 in amino acids: CASSRGGGNQPQHF. The CDR3 DNA reads as TGTGCCAGCAGCCGTGGGGGGGGCAATCAGCCCCAGCATTTT.

This clone has only one observation. The chain joins TRBV7-2 to TRBJ2-5, with D unresolved. The CDR3 extends over 12 amino acids. Germline V gene data show CDR1 as SGHTA and CDR2 as FQGNSA. The germline V and J ends were trimmed by 1 base and 5 bases, with 5 bases remaining between them. CDR3 bases: TGTGCCAGCAGCTTAGTTCATGAGACCCAGTACTTC. Its translation: CASSLVHETQYF.

Notes on this clone: Other DNA variants within this sample encode the same CDR3. The chain is built from TRBV5-1 and TRBJ1-2; no reliable D call. Per germline, CDR1 SGHRS and CDR2 YFSETQ. The CDR3 runs to 12 residues. V lost 0 bases, J lost 6 bases, and 6 bases lay in between. CDR3 amino acids: CASSLDGNGYTF. For the CDR3, the DNA is TGCGCCAGCAGCTTGGATGGGAATGGCTACACCTTC. Complete variable domain (other parts from reference TRBV5-1 and TRBJ1-2): KAGVTQTPRYLIKTRGQQVTLSCSPISGHRSVSWYQQTPGQGLQFLFEYFSETQRNKGNFPGRFSGRQFSNSRSEMNVSTLELGDSALYLCASSLDGNGYTFGSGTRLTVV.

The chain joins TRBV28 to TRBJ1-4, with 8 positions matching TRBD1. The J segment lost 2 bases and the V segment lost 3 bases, leaving 2 bases of the junction unmatched. The CDR3 extends over 15 amino acids. The germline CDR1 and CDR2 sequences are MDHEN and SYDVKM. Here the CDR3 reads CASSFTGGTNEKLFF. CDR3 nucleotides: TGTGCCAGCAGTTTTACAGGGGGGACTAATGAAAAACTGTTTTTT.

This sequence joins TRBV27 and TRBJ2-1; TRBD2 matches 15 bases. The junction had 9 bases not matched to a gene; V was cut back by 5 bases and J by 4 bases. Germline V gene lookup returns CDR1 MNHEY and CDR2 SMNVEV (reference sequence). The CDR3 consists of 18 residues. Written as DNA, the CDR3 is TGTGCCAGCAGTGCAAGGACTAGCGGGAGGGTTTGGTACAATGAGCAGTTCTTC. The encoded protein is CASSARTSGRVWYNEQFF.

This clone was seen only a few times. V usage is TRBV19 and J usage is TRBJ2-3; D uncertain. The CDR3 totals 14 residues. Per the germline V gene, CDR1 is LNHDA and CDR2 is SQIVND (reference sequence). V lost 5 bases and J 4 bases, leaving 13 bases between the germline ends. DNA of the CDR3: TGTGCCAGTAGTTTCACCTCTAGAGCAGATACGCAGTATTTT. Residues: CASSFTSRADTQYF.

V and J are TRBV5-1 and TRBJ2-4; 10 bases align to TRBD1. The length of the CDR3 is 17 residues. Per germline, CDR1 SGHRS and CDR2 YFSETQ. V gave up 4 bases and J gave up 1 base; unmatched junction bases: 8. The CDR3 DNA is TGCGCCAGCAGCCCGGAACCGGGACAGGGGGCCAAAAACATTCAGTACTTC. This sequence encodes CASSPEPGQGAKNIQYF.

The gene calls are TRBV19 and TRBJ2-7; TRBD2 might be the D (6 bases). Trimming cost V 3 bases and J 2 bases, with 17 bases left between them. This CDR3 spans 16 amino acids. CDR1 and CDR2 (germline): LNHDA, SQIVND (reference sequence). DNA of the CDR3: TGTGCCAGTAGTATGGGTGTAGTAGCGGATCCCTACGAGCAGTACTTC. It encodes CASSMGVVADPYEQYF.

The chain has TRBV28 and TRBJ1-2; D possibly corresponds to TRBD1 (5 bases). V shed 4 bases and J shed 7 bases, with 10 bases lying between them. Germline V CDR1 and CDR2: MDHEN, SYDVKM. The CDR3 has 12 residues. CDR3 DNA sequence: TGTGCCAGCAGTTCTCAAGGGGTTGGCTACACCTTC. Translation: CASSSQGVGYTF.

This clone was found a few times. The V and J genes are TRBV5-1 and TRBJ1-1; TRBD1 matches 7 bases. Germline lookup yields CDR1 SGHRS and CDR2 YFSETQ. This CDR3 is 15 amino acids long. The J segment lost 5 bases and the V segment lost 2 bases, leaving 9 bases of the junction unmatched. CDR3 nucleotides: TGCGCCAGCAGCTTCCAGGGGGGTGAGGGAACTGAAGCTTTCTTT. The encoded protein is CASSFQGGEGTEAFF.

This sequence joins TRBV7-2 and TRBJ2-7, with 10 positions matching TRBD2. The CDR3 length is 15 residues. CDR1 and CDR2 from the germline V gene are SGHTA and FQGNSA. V lost 8 bases, J lost 7 bases, and 14 bases stayed unmatched. The CDR3 loop is CASGVGTSGTREQYF. The CDR3 coding sequence is TGTGCCAGCGGCGTTGGAACTAGCGGGACTCGGGAGCAGTACTTC.

This chain uses TRBV29-1 with TRBJ1-2; D gene uncertain. V was pared by 7 bases and J by 6 bases, with 18 bases between. The CDR3 consists of 13 residues. Looked up from germline, CDR1 is SQVTM and CDR2 is ANQGSEA. CDR3 sequence (DNA): TGCAGCGGCGGGTTCGGGGTTCCTGATGGCTACACCTTC. Translation gives CSGGFGVPDGYTF.